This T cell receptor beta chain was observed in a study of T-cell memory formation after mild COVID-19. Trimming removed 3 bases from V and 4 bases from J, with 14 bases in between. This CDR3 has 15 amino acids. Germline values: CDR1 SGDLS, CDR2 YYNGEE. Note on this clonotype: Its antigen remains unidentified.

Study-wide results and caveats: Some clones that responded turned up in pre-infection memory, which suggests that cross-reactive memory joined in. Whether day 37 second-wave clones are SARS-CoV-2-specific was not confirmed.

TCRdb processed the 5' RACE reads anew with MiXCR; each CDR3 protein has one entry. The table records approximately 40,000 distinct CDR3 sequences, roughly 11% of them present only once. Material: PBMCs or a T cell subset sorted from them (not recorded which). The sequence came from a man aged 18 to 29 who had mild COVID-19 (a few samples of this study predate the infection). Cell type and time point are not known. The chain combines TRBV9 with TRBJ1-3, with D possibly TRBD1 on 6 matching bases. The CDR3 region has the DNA TGTGCCAGCAGCGCCCAACAGGGTCAAGGAAACACCATATATTTT. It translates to CASSAQQGQGNTIYF.